This TCR beta chain was identified during a study of cytomegalovirus exposure and HLA in healthy donors. Remarks on this clone: What it binds is not known.

Amplification used 60 Vbeta primers and 13 Jbeta primers. Clones were sequenced by immunoSEQ multiplex PCR, and TCRdb holds only the in-frame ones, with some missing. This table holds approximately 170,000 clones, 75% to 90% found once. Study outcomes and limitations: A few chains tied to CMV proved CMV antigen-specific in vitro. HLA alleles were associated with some 17,000 TCR beta sequences in a later analysis at 0.05 false discovery rate.

Material for sequencing was PBMCs. This receptor was identified in a woman between 50 and 59 years old in good health and CMV-seropositive.

The CDR3 sequence: CASSQDSRGAGYGYTF. CDR3 bases: TGCGCCAGCAGCCAAGACTCTAGGGGCGCAGGGTATGGCTACACCTTC. V and J are TRBV4-1 and TRBJ1-2; maybe TRBD1 (5 bases). This CDR3 has 16 amino acids. Germline loops: CDR1 MGHRA, CDR2 YSYEKL. V was shortened by 0 bases and J by 5 bases, with 16 bases between the two germline ends.